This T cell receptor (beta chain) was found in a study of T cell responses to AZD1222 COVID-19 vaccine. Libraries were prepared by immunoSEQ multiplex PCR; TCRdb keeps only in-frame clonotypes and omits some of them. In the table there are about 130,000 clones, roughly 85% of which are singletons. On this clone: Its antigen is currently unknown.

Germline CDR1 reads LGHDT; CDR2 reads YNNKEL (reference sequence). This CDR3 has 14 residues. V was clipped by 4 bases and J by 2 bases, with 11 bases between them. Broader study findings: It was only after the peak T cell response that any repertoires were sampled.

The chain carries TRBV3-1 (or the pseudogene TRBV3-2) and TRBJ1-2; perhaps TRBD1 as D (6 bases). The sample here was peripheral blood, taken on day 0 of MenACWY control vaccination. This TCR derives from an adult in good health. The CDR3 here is CASSRRQANYGYTF. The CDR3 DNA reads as TGTGCCAGCAGCCGACGACAGGCCAACTATGGCTACACCTTC.